This TCR beta chain was captured in a study of T-cell reconstitution after alpha-beta-depleted transplantation in children. Notes on the study in general: Surviving recipient T cells and intrathymic progenitors accounted for some patients' high TCRbeta diversity at day 60. There were reportedly several hundred expanded graft clones from which alpha-beta T cells came about two months after transplant. Newly made T cells mostly supplied T-cell counts and diversity one year after transplant.

V lost 8 bases and J lost 1; bases outside the gene matches: 4. The germline CDR1 and CDR2 sequences are LNHDA and SQIVND (reference sequence). The CDR3 totals 13 residues. This clonotype has a count of ten or more. Its specificity is not known. TCRbeta library construction was performed incorporating unique molecular identifiers. MiXCR, run by TCRdb on the PCR reads, gives a single entry per CDR3 protein. There are around 240,000 distinct CDR3 sequences in the sample; 6.5% to 9% occur only once, and approximately 6% lies in the top ten. The material was PBMCs, mostly from graft donor cells, obtained 180 days after TCRalphabeta/CD19-depleted stem cell transplant. The clonotype originates from a male patient under 18 who had a stem cell transplant for acute lymphoblastic leukemia, so the T cells may come from the graft donor. The chain couples TRBV19 to TRBJ1-1; 7 bases agree with TRBD1. The CDR3 DNA sequence: TGTGCCAGTGCCCGACAGGGGAACACTGAAGCTTTCTTT. Residues: CASARQGNTEAFF.